The entry below describes one TCR beta chain. The method was immunoSEQ multiplex PCR; TCRdb's version includes in-frame clones alone and lacks a portion of them. The sample includes some 300,000 clones, approximately 90% of them seen just once. The CDR3 covers 15 residues. With 0 bases removed from V and 1 base from J, the gap between germline ends came to 7 bases. Germline-derived CDR1 and CDR2 are MRHNA and SNTAGT. The data derive from a study of blood T cell repertoires in COVID-19. Study background: Sites across the United States, Italy and Spain contributed samples from acute and convalescent COVID-19.

Material for sequencing was peripheral blood. The sequence came from a man aged 18 to 29 with active or convalescent COVID-19. The chain recombines TRBV6-4 with TRBJ2-1; D possibly corresponds to TRBD1 (6 bases). DNA for the CDR3: TGTGCCAGCAGTGACTCGGGGGCGTCCTACAATGAGCAGTTCTTC. It codes for CASSDSGASYNEQFF.